This TCR beta chain was captured by sequencing in a study of shared T cell receptors in the human thymus. Data came from immunoSEQ multiplex PCR; TCRdb stores just in-frame clones and leaves some out. The data hold approximately 580,000 clones, with approximately 78% observed a single time. Concerning this clone itself: No conserved phenylalanine or tryptophan is present at the end of the CDR3, so a read error is the likely explanation. The limits of the CDR3 on the DNA are not certain, so only TCRdb's listed CDR3 is given.

The CDR3 spans 12 amino acids, including both terminal residues. CDR1 and CDR2 (germline): LGHNA, YSLEER. This same sample was also taken into another study, of human thymus T cells. That paper adds: Thymus tissue was removed during corrective cardiac surgery. Seemingly biased V and J gene usage marked thymic and blood repertoires. Related research examined unrelated individuals and reported that their thymic repertoires overlapped highly.

Sequencing was performed on thymocytes. This clonotype originated in a boy less than two years old with a congenital heart defect. This chain joins TRBV4-3 and TRBJ2-7; the table calls TRBD2, which could not be checked here. CDR3 residues: CASSQGTSGYFR.